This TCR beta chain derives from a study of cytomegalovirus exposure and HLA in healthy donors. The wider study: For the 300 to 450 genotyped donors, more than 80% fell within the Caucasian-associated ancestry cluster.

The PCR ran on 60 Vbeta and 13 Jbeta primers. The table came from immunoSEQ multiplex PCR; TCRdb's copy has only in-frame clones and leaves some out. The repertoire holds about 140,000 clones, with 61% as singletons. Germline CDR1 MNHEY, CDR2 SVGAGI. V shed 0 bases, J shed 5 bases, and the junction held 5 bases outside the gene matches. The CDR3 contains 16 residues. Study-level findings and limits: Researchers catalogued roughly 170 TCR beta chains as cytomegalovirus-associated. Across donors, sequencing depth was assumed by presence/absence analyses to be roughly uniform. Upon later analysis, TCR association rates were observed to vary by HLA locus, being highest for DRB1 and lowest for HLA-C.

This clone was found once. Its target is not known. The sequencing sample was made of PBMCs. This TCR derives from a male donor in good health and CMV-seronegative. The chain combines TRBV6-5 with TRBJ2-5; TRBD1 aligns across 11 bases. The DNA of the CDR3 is TGTGCCAGCAGTTACTCCGGGACAGGGGGTTTGGAGACCCAGTACTTC. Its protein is CASSYSGTGGLETQYF.